One and the same sample provided the 9 T cell receptor beta chains below, sequenced in a study of radiation and T cells in renal cell carcinoma. Time point noted: baseline pretreatment blood. Treatment described: 15 Gy SBRT to primary tumor, nephrectomy 4 weeks later. Sequencing was performed with immunoSEQ multiplex PCR; in TCRdb, only in-frame clones are kept and a portion is missing. Of tens of thousands of clones listed, 80% are singletons. This material consisted of blood, taken from a patient whose treatment included radiotherapy and nephrectomy. The receptors here all came from a man aged 55-75 years with renal cell carcinoma.

This rearrangement joins TRBV27 to TRBJ2-7; D is ambiguous. Trimming took off 5 bases at V and 1 base at J, with 15 bases between the two ends. Germline CDR1 MNHEY, CDR2 SMNVEV (reference sequence). The CDR3 consists of 15 residues. CDR3 amino acids: CASSPAWFGSYEQYF. The DNA for the CDR3 is TGTGCCAGCAGTCCCGCCTGGTTTGGGTCCTACGAGCAGTACTTC.

The chain links TRBV7-9 to TRBJ1-5; D call uncertain. The CDR3 covers 14 residues. In germline, CDR1 is SEHNR, CDR2 FQNEAQ (reference sequence). Trimming took off 1 base at V and 3 bases at J, with 7 bases between the two ends. Here the CDR3 reads CASSLGQTNQPQHF. For the CDR3, the DNA is TGTGCCAGCAGCTTAGGGCAGACCAATCAGCCCCAGCATTTT.

This chain joins TRBV2 and TRBJ1-5, with 7 bases matching TRBD1. Unmatched junction bases numbered 4, after V lost 7 bases and J lost 1 base. Germline lookup yields CDR1 SNHLY and CDR2 FYNNEI. CDR3 length equals 14 residues. The CDR3 here is CASNPQGSNQPQHF. As DNA, the CDR3 is TGTGCCAGCAACCCACAGGGGAGCAATCAGCCCCAGCATTTT.

The chain has TRBV6-5 and TRBJ2-3; no definite D call. Germline lookup yields CDR1 MNHEY and CDR2 SVGAGI. The CDR3 sequence is 13 residues long. Trimming left V 7 bases short and J 1 base short, with 9 bases between. The CDR3 sequence: CASINPGTDTQYF. The CDR3 DNA reads as TGTGCCAGCATCAACCCGGGCACAGATACGCAGTATTTT.

V is TRBV5-1 and J is TRBJ2-6; D unresolved. V was cut by 0 bases and J by 1 base, with 5 bases left in between. The germline CDR1 and CDR2 sequences are SGHRS and YFSETQ. The CDR3 covers 15 residues. The CDR3 DNA reads TGCGCCAGCAGCTTGGTTGGGTCTGGGGCCAACGTCCTGACTTTC. This codes for CASSLVGSGANVLTF.

The V call is TRBV9, the J call TRBJ1-1; the D gene is possibly TRBD1 (5 bases). CDR1 and CDR2 from the germline V gene are SGDLS and YYNGEE. The CDR3 is made up of 13 amino acids. Trimming pared 7 bases from V and 0 bases from J, leaving 10 bases between. In nucleotides, the CDR3 is TGTGCCAGCTGCGAGGGGATGAACACTGAAGCTTTCTTT. Translated: CASCEGMNTEAFF.

The CDR3 DNA is TGTGCCAGCAGCTTAGGTGCAGGGAGTTCCTACGAGCAGTACTTC. Translation gives CASSLGAGSSYEQYF. The rearrangement joins TRBV11-2 to TRBJ2-7; D possibly uses TRBD1 or TRBD2 (5 bases each). The germline V gene has CDR1 SGHAT and CDR2 FQNNGV. V lost 1 base and J 1 base, leaving 11 bases between the germline ends. The CDR3 contains 15 residues. The full variable domain, its missing parts supplied by reference TRBV11-2 and TRBJ2-7, is EAGVAQSPRYKIIEKRQSVAFWCNPISGHATLYWYQQILGQGPKLLIQFQNNGVVDDSQLPKDRFSAERLKGVDSTLKIQPAKLEDSAVYLCASSLGAGSSYEQYFGPGTRLTVT.

This rearrangement joins TRBV4-3 to TRBJ1-2, with D hard to call. The CDR3 covers 15 residues. Germline CDR1 is LGHNA and CDR2 is YSLEER. The V gene lost 1 base and the J gene lost 7 bases, with 16 bases spanning the gap. CDR3 bases: TGCGCCAGCAGCCAAGTGCGGAGGGCTTATCGTGGCTACACCTTC. It translates to CASSQVRRAYRGYTF.

The chain joins TRBV19 to TRBJ2-5; possibly TRBD1 or TRBD2 for D (5 bases each). CDR1 LNHDA and CDR2 SQIVND come from the germline V gene (reference sequence). The CDR3 sequence is 16 residues long. V lost 3 bases and J lost 5, with 19 bases in between. CDR3 loop: CASSMSSVFGTETQYF. The CDR3, as DNA: TGTGCCAGTAGTATGTCTTCCGTATTTGGGACGGAGACCCAGTACTTC.